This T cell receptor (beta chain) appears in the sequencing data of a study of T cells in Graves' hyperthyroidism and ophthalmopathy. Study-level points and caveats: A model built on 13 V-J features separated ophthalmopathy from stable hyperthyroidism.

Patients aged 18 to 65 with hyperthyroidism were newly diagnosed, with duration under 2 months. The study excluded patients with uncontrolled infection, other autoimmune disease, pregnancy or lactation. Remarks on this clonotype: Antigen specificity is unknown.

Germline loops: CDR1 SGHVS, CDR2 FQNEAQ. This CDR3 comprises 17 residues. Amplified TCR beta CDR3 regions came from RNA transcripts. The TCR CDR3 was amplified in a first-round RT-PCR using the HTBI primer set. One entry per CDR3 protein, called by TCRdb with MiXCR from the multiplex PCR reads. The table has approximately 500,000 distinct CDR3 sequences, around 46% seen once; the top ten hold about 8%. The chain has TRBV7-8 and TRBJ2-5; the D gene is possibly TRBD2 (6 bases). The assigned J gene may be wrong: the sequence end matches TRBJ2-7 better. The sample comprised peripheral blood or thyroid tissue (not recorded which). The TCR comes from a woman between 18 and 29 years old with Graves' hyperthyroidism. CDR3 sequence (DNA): TGTGCCAGCAGCTTGAAGATGGTAGCGGTCCAACCCAGCGAGCAGTACTTC. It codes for CASSLKMVAVQPSEQYF.